The T cell receptor (beta chain) described here comes from a study of cytomegalovirus exposure and HLA in healthy donors. Across the study: Falling in the Caucasian-associated ancestry cluster were 80% to 90% of about 400 genotyped donors. Overall study results and limits: Relative to equally common others, HLA-associated TCR beta chains showed greater clonal expansion in a later analysis.

Of note for this clone: Antigen specificity is unknown.

Both 60 Vbeta primers and 13 Jbeta primers went into the PCR. Source study methods: Approximately 9.9 million shared chains were among the approximately 82 million unique TCR beta chains that a later analysis counted. TCRdb's table, derived via immunoSEQ multiplex PCR, lists solely in-frame clones and lacks some. From that table come the V and J calls and clone size; the DNA was used to work out D and trimming. The sample carries over 200,000 clones, approximately 80% recorded once. V was clipped by 4 bases and J by 2 bases, with 30 bases between them. The germline V gene has CDR1 GTSNPN and CDR2 SVGIG (reference sequence). The CDR3 is made up of 20 amino acids.

The gene calls are TRBV30 and TRBJ2-4, with TRBD2 as a possible D gene (7 bases). The clonotype originates from a male donor in good health and CMV-seronegative. The specimen sequenced was PBMCs. The chain's CDR3 is CAWTILRGGGAGPSKNIQYF. In DNA, the CDR3 is TGTGCCTGGACTATCTTACGGGGAGGGGGGGCTGGCCCGTCCAAAAACATTCAGTACTTC.